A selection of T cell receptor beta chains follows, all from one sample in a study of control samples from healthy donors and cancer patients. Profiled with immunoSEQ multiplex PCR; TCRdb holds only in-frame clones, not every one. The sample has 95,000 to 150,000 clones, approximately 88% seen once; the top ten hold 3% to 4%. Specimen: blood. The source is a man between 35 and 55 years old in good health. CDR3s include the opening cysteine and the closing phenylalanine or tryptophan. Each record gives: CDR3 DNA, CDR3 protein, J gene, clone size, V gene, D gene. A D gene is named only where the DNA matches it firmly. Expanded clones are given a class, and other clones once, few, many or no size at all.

cdr3_nt: TGTGCCACCAGTGAGGGAACTACTATACATGGCTACACCTTC; cdr3_aa: CATSEGTTIHGYTF; j_call: TRBJ1-2; clone_size: .; v_call: TRBV24-1; d_call: .
cdr3_nt: TGTGCCAGCAGTGACTCAGGGGTCACCGGGGAGCTGTTTTTT; cdr3_aa: CASSDSGVTGELFF; j_call: TRBJ2-2; clone_size: .; v_call: TRBV6-4; d_call: .
cdr3_nt: TGTGCCAGCAGCCCATCGGACAGGGGGAAGTCACCCCTCCACTTT; cdr3_aa: CASSPSDRGKSPLHF; j_call: TRBJ1-6; clone_size: .; v_call: TRBV7-2; d_call: TRBD1
cdr3_nt: TGTGCCTGGAGTGCCAGGTACCGTTCAGGGACCGCTACTCCTGAAGCTTTCTTT; cdr3_aa: CAWSARYRSGTATPEAFF; j_call: TRBJ1-1; clone_size: .; v_call: TRBV30; d_call: .
cdr3_nt: TGTGCTAGTGGTTTGGGCCCCACAGGGTGGCAGCCCCAGCATTTT; cdr3_aa: CASGLGPTGWQPQHF; j_call: TRBJ1-5; clone_size: once; v_call: TRBV12-5; d_call: .
cdr3_nt: TGTGCCAGCTCCCGGGGCGCGAGCTCCTACGAGCAGTACTTC; cdr3_aa: CASSRGASSYEQYF; j_call: TRBJ2-7; clone_size: .; v_call: TRBV7-6; d_call: .
cdr3_nt: TGTGCCAGCAGTGAAGAGGGGATGAACACTGAAGCTTTCTTT; cdr3_aa: CASSEEGMNTEAFF; j_call: TRBJ1-1; clone_size: .; v_call: TRBV2; d_call: .
cdr3_nt: TGTGCCAGCAGCCGAAGCGGGACTGAAGCTTTCTTT; cdr3_aa: CASSRSGTEAFF; j_call: TRBJ1-1; clone_size: .; v_call: TRBV16; d_call: .
cdr3_nt: TGTGCCAGCAAAACATATACCGGGACTAGCGGGGGGGCTAACGAGCAGTACTTC; cdr3_aa: CASKTYTGTSGGANEQYF; j_call: TRBJ2-7; clone_size: few; v_call: TRBV28; d_call: TRBD2
cdr3_nt: TGTGCCAGCAGCAAACTAGCGTTTAATGAGCAGTTCTTC; cdr3_aa: CASSKLAFNEQFF; j_call: TRBJ2-1; clone_size: .; v_call: TRBV6-5; d_call: TRBD2
cdr3_nt: TGTGCCAGCAGCCGCCTGGGGAACACTGAAGCTTTCTTT; cdr3_aa: CASSRLGNTEAFF; j_call: TRBJ1-1; clone_size: once; v_call: TRBV3-1/TRBV3-2; d_call: .
cdr3_nt: TGTGCCAGCAGTTACGACGAGGGTGGTTCTTTCTTT; cdr3_aa: CASSYDEGGSFF; j_call: TRBJ1-1; clone_size: .; v_call: TRBV6-2/TRBV6-3; d_call: .
cdr3_nt: TGCGCCAGCAGTGAAATTTATTCACCCCTCCACTTT; cdr3_aa: CASSEIYSPLHF; j_call: TRBJ1-6; clone_size: .; v_call: TRBV10-2; d_call: .
cdr3_nt: TGTGCCAGCTCAGGATCCGGCAGTTATCAGCCCCAGCATTTT; cdr3_aa: CASSGSGSYQPQHF; j_call: TRBJ1-5; clone_size: .; v_call: TRBV18; d_call: .
cdr3_nt: TGTGCCAGCTCACCGGCGGGACAGTCCCAGCCCCAGCATTTT; cdr3_aa: CASSPAGQSQPQHF; j_call: TRBJ1-5; clone_size: few; v_call: TRBV18; d_call: TRBD1
cdr3_nt: TGTGCCAGCAGCGTTACTAGCGGGGGGGCCGTCGAGCAGTACTTC; cdr3_aa: CASSVTSGGAVEQYF; j_call: TRBJ2-7; clone_size: .; v_call: TRBV7-8; d_call: TRBD2
cdr3_nt: TGCGCCAGCAGCTTTGTGACAGGGGGCTTCGATGGCTACACCTTC; cdr3_aa: CASSFVTGGFDGYTF; j_call: TRBJ1-2; clone_size: .; v_call: TRBV5-1; d_call: TRBD1
cdr3_nt: TGTGCCAGCAGTTACTCAGGGCGGGGTACGCAGTATTTT; cdr3_aa: CASSYSGRGTQYF; j_call: TRBJ2-3; clone_size: .; v_call: TRBV6-5; d_call: .
cdr3_nt: TGTGCCAGCAGTGAAGAGGGGACAGGGTGGAGGGAGCAGTACTTC; cdr3_aa: CASSEEGTGWREQYF; j_call: TRBJ2-7; clone_size: .; v_call: TRBV6-1; d_call: TRBD1
cdr3_nt: TGTGCCAGCAGCCCAGGGACAGACTTCAATCAGCCCCAGCATTTT; cdr3_aa: CASSPGTDFNQPQHF; j_call: TRBJ1-5; clone_size: .; v_call: TRBV7-9; d_call: TRBD1
cdr3_nt: TGTGCCAGTAGGCTGACTTTTACCTCCTACAATGAGCAGTTCTTC; cdr3_aa: CASRLTFTSYNEQFF; j_call: TRBJ2-1; clone_size: .; v_call: TRBV19; d_call: .
cdr3_nt: TGTGCCAGCAGCAAGGACAGGAACTATGGCTACACCTTC; cdr3_aa: CASSKDRNYGYTF; j_call: TRBJ1-2; clone_size: .; v_call: TRBV12-3/TRBV12-4; d_call: TRBD1
cdr3_nt: TGTGCCAGCAGTTACTCGTCGAGACAGGGAGTAGGTCGTTCGGCTGAAGCTTTCTTT; cdr3_aa: CASSYSSRQGVGRSAEAFF; j_call: TRBJ1-1; clone_size: .; v_call: TRBV6-2/TRBV6-3; d_call: TRBD1
cdr3_nt: TGTGCCAGCAGCGTAGTACAGCAGATCCACACCGGGGAGCTGTTTTTT; cdr3_aa: CASSVVQQIHTGELFF; j_call: TRBJ2-2; clone_size: once; v_call: TRBV9; d_call: .
cdr3_nt: TGCAGCGTCTCACAGGGGAACACTGAAGCTTTCTTT; cdr3_aa: CSVSQGNTEAFF; j_call: TRBJ1-1; clone_size: .; v_call: TRBV29-1; d_call: .
cdr3_nt: TGCGCCAGCAGCCAGACGAGGGGTGAAAAACTGTTTTTT; cdr3_aa: CASSQTRGEKLFF; j_call: TRBJ1-4; clone_size: .; v_call: TRBV4-1; d_call: .
cdr3_nt: TGTGCCAGCAGCCGGGACAGGGGGATGTCAACTAATGAAAAACTGTTTTTT; cdr3_aa: CASSRDRGMSTNEKLFF; j_call: TRBJ1-4; clone_size: .; v_call: TRBV5-6; d_call: TRBD1
cdr3_nt: TGTGCCAGCAGCCAAGGCTCGGCAGTGGGTAGGGGCGAGCAGTACTTC; cdr3_aa: CASSQGSAVGRGEQYF; j_call: TRBJ2-7; clone_size: .; v_call: TRBV3-1/TRBV3-2; d_call: .
cdr3_nt: TGTGCCAGCAGTTCCGCCACTAGCGGGGGGATGGATGAGCAGTTCTTC; cdr3_aa: CASSSATSGGMDEQFF; j_call: TRBJ2-1; clone_size: many; v_call: TRBV28; d_call: TRBD2
cdr3_nt: TGTGCCAGTCAGCCACGGGAAAGGAATGAAAAACTGTTTTTT; cdr3_aa: CASQPRERNEKLFF; j_call: TRBJ1-4; clone_size: .; v_call: TRBV3-1/TRBV3-2; d_call: .
cdr3_nt: TGTGCCACCAGTGTACGTGGGGCGGTGACCGGGGAGCTGTTTTTT; cdr3_aa: CATSVRGAVTGELFF; j_call: TRBJ2-2; clone_size: once; v_call: TRBV24-1; d_call: .
cdr3_nt: TGTGCCAGTAGTATAGTATCAGGGAGCACTGAAGCTTTCTTT; cdr3_aa: CASSIVSGSTEAFF; j_call: TRBJ1-1; clone_size: .; v_call: TRBV19; d_call: .
cdr3_nt: TGTGCCTGGAGTGTACCGTCAGGGACCCAGTACTTC; cdr3_aa: CAWSVPSGTQYF; j_call: TRBJ2-5; clone_size: .; v_call: TRBV30; d_call: .
cdr3_nt: TGTGCCAGCAGCCAAAGGTTAGCGGGGGCAACAGATACGCAGTATTTT; cdr3_aa: CASSQRLAGATDTQYF; j_call: TRBJ2-3; clone_size: .; v_call: TRBV3-1/TRBV3-2; d_call: TRBD2
cdr3_nt: TGTGCCACCAGTGATTCAGGGACAGGGTCCGGGGAGCTGTTTTTT; cdr3_aa: CATSDSGTGSGELFF; j_call: TRBJ2-2; clone_size: .; v_call: TRBV24-1; d_call: TRBD1
cdr3_nt: TGTGCCAGCAGCCTCTCAGGTACGGGGGGTGACGGCTACACCTTC; cdr3_aa: CASSLSGTGGDGYTF; j_call: TRBJ1-2; clone_size: .; v_call: TRBV3-1/TRBV3-2; d_call: .
cdr3_nt: TGTGCCAGCAGGTCACAGGGTCTTCGCAATGAGCAGTTCTTC; cdr3_aa: CASRSQGLRNEQFF; j_call: TRBJ2-1; clone_size: once; v_call: TRBV2; d_call: .
cdr3_nt: TGTGCCAGCAGCCCCAGGGGGGACACTGAAGCTTTCTTT; cdr3_aa: CASSPRGDTEAFF; j_call: TRBJ1-1; clone_size: .; v_call: TRBV7-9; d_call: TRBD1
cdr3_nt: TGTGCCAGCAGTTACTCGAGCAGCTCCTACGAGCAGTACTTC; cdr3_aa: CASSYSSSSYEQYF; j_call: TRBJ2-7; clone_size: .; v_call: TRBV6-2/TRBV6-3; d_call: .
cdr3_nt: TGCAGCGTTGTGTCAGGACTTCTCATGAACACTGAAGCTTTCTTT; cdr3_aa: CSVVSGLLMNTEAFF; j_call: TRBJ1-1; clone_size: once; v_call: TRBV29-1; d_call: .
cdr3_nt: TGCGCCAGCAGCCTAATCTGGGCCAACACAGATACGCAGTATTTT; cdr3_aa: CASSLIWANTDTQYF; j_call: TRBJ2-3; clone_size: once; v_call: TRBV4-1; d_call: .
cdr3_nt: TGTGCCTGGAGTGGCGTTGTGGGACAGGGGGCCTATGGCTACACCTTC; cdr3_aa: CAWSGVVGQGAYGYTF; j_call: TRBJ1-2; clone_size: .; v_call: TRBV30; d_call: TRBD1
cdr3_nt: TGTGCCACCAGTGAGTCAGGGGTCGCGGCCGGGGAGCTGTTTTTT; cdr3_aa: CATSESGVAAGELFF; j_call: TRBJ2-2; clone_size: .; v_call: TRBV24-1; d_call: .
cdr3_nt: TGTGCCAGCAGTTACCGGACAGGGGTGATCACTGAAGCTTTCTTT; cdr3_aa: CASSYRTGVITEAFF; j_call: TRBJ1-1; clone_size: .; v_call: TRBV6-5; d_call: TRBD1
cdr3_nt: TGTGCCAGCAGTTATTATCGTGGGACCGGGGAGCTGTTTTTT; cdr3_aa: CASSYYRGTGELFF; j_call: TRBJ2-2; clone_size: .; v_call: TRBV6-6; d_call: .
cdr3_nt: TGTGCCACCAGTGACACACCAGACAGGGGGCGAGGAGGCTACACCTTC; cdr3_aa: CATSDTPDRGRGGYTF; j_call: TRBJ1-2; clone_size: .; v_call: TRBV24-1; d_call: TRBD1
cdr3_nt: TGTGCCAGCAGTTTAGTCCAAGAGACCCAGTACTTC; cdr3_aa: CASSLVQETQYF; j_call: TRBJ2-5; clone_size: once; v_call: TRBV12-3/TRBV12-4; d_call: .
cdr3_nt: TGTGCCAGCAGCCGGATGGGACAGGGGGCGCGGGAGCAGTACTTC; cdr3_aa: CASSRMGQGAREQYF; j_call: TRBJ2-7; clone_size: .; v_call: TRBV5-6; d_call: TRBD1
cdr3_nt: TGTGCCAGCAGCCCTGACAGGGTAAGCTCCTACGAGCAGTACTTC; cdr3_aa: CASSPDRVSSYEQYF; j_call: TRBJ2-7; clone_size: .; v_call: TRBV5-5; d_call: TRBD1
cdr3_nt: TGTGCCAGTAGTCCCTCTGGGCTGGGTACCGGGGAGCTGTTTTTT; cdr3_aa: CASSPSGLGTGELFF; j_call: TRBJ2-2; clone_size: .; v_call: TRBV19; d_call: .
cdr3_nt: TGCGCCAGCAGCTTGTACGGGGCAGATACGCAGTATTTT; cdr3_aa: CASSLYGADTQYF; j_call: TRBJ2-3; clone_size: .; v_call: TRBV5-1; d_call: .
cdr3_nt: TGTGCCAGCAGCCTAGTCTCTGGGGCCAACGTCCTGACTTTC; cdr3_aa: CASSLVSGANVLTF; j_call: TRBJ2-6; clone_size: .; v_call: TRBV5-8; d_call: .
cdr3_nt: TGTGCCAGCAGTTTATTCCCCCTGGGGGGGTCACCCCTCCACTTT; cdr3_aa: CASSLFPLGGSPLHF; j_call: TRBJ1-6; clone_size: few; v_call: TRBV27; d_call: .
cdr3_nt: TGTGCCAGCAGCTTAGAATCGTCGCGGGACAGACAAGAGACCCAGTACTTC; cdr3_aa: CASSLESSRDRQETQYF; j_call: TRBJ2-5; clone_size: .; v_call: TRBV11-2; d_call: .
cdr3_nt: TGCAGTGCCCCTGGAACAGATACGCAGTATTTT; cdr3_aa: CSAPGTDTQYF; j_call: TRBJ2-3; clone_size: .; v_call: TRBV20-1; d_call: .
cdr3_nt: TGTGCCAGCAGCTTTCAGGGGAGGAGGACTGAAGCTTTCTTT; cdr3_aa: CASSFQGRRTEAFF; j_call: TRBJ1-1; clone_size: .; v_call: TRBV7-2; d_call: .
cdr3_nt: TGTGCCAGTAGTTCCACGACAGGGAATAACGAAGCTTTCTTT; cdr3_aa: CASSSTTGNNEAFF; j_call: TRBJ1-1; clone_size: .; v_call: TRBV19; d_call: TRBD1